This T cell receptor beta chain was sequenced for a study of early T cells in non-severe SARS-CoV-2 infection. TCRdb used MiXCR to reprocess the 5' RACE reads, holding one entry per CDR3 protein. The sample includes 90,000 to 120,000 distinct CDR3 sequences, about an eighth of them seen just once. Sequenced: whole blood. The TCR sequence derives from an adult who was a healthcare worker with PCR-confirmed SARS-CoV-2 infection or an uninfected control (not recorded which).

CDR3 residues: CASSQEGTAYQPQHF. For the CDR3, the DNA is TGCGCCAGCAGCCAAGAAGGGACAGCCTATCAGCCCCAGCATTTT. The chain uses TRBV4-1 and TRBJ1-5, with 7 bases aligning to TRBD1. CDR1 MGHRA and CDR2 YSYEKL come from the germline V gene. With 0 bases clipped from V and 5 bases from J, the junction kept 4 bases outside the gene matches. The CDR3 contains 15 residues.